The present TCR delta chain was sequenced within a study of γδ T cells in repeated Plasmodium falciparum infection. There are a few counts of this clone. A read error is the likely source, as a far larger clone sits one nucleotide away. Distinct nucleotide sequences in the sample also encode this CDR3. TCRdb re-called the multiplex PCR reads using CATT. The repertoire holds tens of thousands of delta-chain clones, less than 1% seen once, with around 9.6% in the top ten. Sample: gamma-delta T cells from blood. This clonotype was obtained from a pool of human donors (malaria-infected and uninfected, not separated).

CDR3 nucleotide sequence: TGCGCCTGTGACACGGGAACTTACCGGTATTACATGGGGGGCACCGCCGGACCATCTAAACTCATCTTT. It translates to CACDTGTYRYYMGGTAGPSKLIF. This chain links TRDV2 with TRDJ1; tentative D call: TRDD3 (6 bases). TCRdb does not report a J gene; here it was assigned by matching the DNA to germline references. Germline V lookup: CDR1 GEAIGNYY, CDR2 EKD. The CDR3 is 23 residues long.